The following is a T cell receptor beta chain sequence with its context. The antigen is unknown. Next came a second PCR, run for about 6 to 12 cycles, which used a sample-barcoded 5' primer along with a J-beta primer mix. The template-switch adaptor, which had 12 random nucleotides, put a tag on each cDNA molecule. TCRdb recomputed calls from the 5' RACE reads with MiXCR, one row per CDR3 protein. The sample has 540,000 or so distinct CDR3 sequences, less than 25% seen once. Each individual donor underwent a draw of ten milliliters of peripheral blood. This sample is drawn from a study of blood T cells in healthy people across ages. Germline assignment: CDR1 LNHDA and CDR2 SQIVND (reference sequence). The CDR3 sequence is 13 residues long. Findings and caveats of the study: Both naive CD4+ cell counts and diversity were greater in long-lived donors than in aged donors.

Separately, the same data were catalogued under a study of T cells of mothers and their children. That source notes: Biologically related mothers and children overlapped slightly more than unrelated pairs, a non-significant difference.

Sequencing used blood. The chain recombines TRBV19 with TRBJ2-5, with TRBD2 matching over 10 bases. The J call is doubtful: the DNA matches TRBJ2-7 better. This clonotype was obtained from a boy aged 5-17 years in good health. In nucleotides, the CDR3 is TGTGCCAGTAGGCTAGCGGGAGTGTACGAGCAGTACTTC. Translation gives CASRLAGVYEQYF.